This T cell receptor (beta chain) was recorded in a study of blood T cell repertoires in COVID-19. Overall study context: The United States, Italy and Spain supplied acute and convalescent COVID-19 samples. PBMCs, B-cell-depleted T cells, or T cells were the source of the cDNA or gDNA that made up the material.

The CDR3 has 17 amino acids. V dropped 5 bases and J dropped 4; count of bases not matched to a gene: 9. Germline CDR1 and CDR2: MDHEN and SYDVKM. Here immunoSEQ multiplex PCR was the method, and the copy in TCRdb shows in-frame clones only, minus some. This table holds roughly 180,000 clones, about 82% found once. Sequences were obtained from PBMCs or T cells enriched from blood (not recorded which). The chain carries TRBV28 and TRBJ2-7, with TRBD2 identical over 15 bases. The TCR sequence derives from a woman in her twenties or thirties who had recovered from COVID-19. The CDR3 here is CASSVPGLAGGTYEQYF. As DNA, the CDR3 is TGTGCCAGCAGTGTTCCGGGACTAGCGGGAGGCACGTACGAGCAGTACTTC.